A selection of T cell receptor beta chains follows, all from one sample in a study of siplizumab effects on memory and regulatory T cells. The assay was immunoSEQ multiplex PCR, and TCRdb's table has in-frame clones only and misses some. The sample lists more than 85,000 clones, about 91% occurring once. Sample: CD4+ T cells sorted from blood. These receptors all come from a human donor in good health. Some clones in this sample may be carry-over from other donors' samples. CDR3s include the opening cysteine and the closing phenylalanine or tryptophan. A D gene is named only where the DNA matches it firmly. The size field is filled for only some rows; it gives once, few, many or a size class.

size: NA; D: NA; V: TRBV6-6; J: TRBJ2-3; CDR3: CASSPSRGTDTQYF; DNA: TGTGCCAGCAGCCCTAGCCGGGGCACAGATACGCAGTATTTT
size: NA; D: TRBD2; V: TRBV6-6; J: TRBJ2-7; CDR3: CASSPQGLAGVLEQYF; DNA: TGTGCCAGCAGCCCTCAGGGACTAGCGGGAGTACTCGAGCAGTATTTC
size: NA; D: NA; V: TRBV27; J: TRBJ2-7; CDR3: CASQGYMEDEQYF; DNA: TGTGCCAGCCAGGGTTATATGGAGGACGAGCAGTACTTC
size: NA; D: TRBD1; V: TRBV2; J: TRBJ1-2; CDR3: CASSEVRTGWDYGYTF; DNA: TGTGCCAGCAGTGAAGTTAGGACAGGGTGGGACTATGGCTACACCTTC
size: NA; D: NA; V: TRBV11-2; J: TRBJ1-1; CDR3: CASSSMRGEAFF; DNA: TGTGCCAGCAGCTCCATGCGCGGGGAAGCTTTCTTT
size: NA; D: TRBD1; V: TRBV6-5; J: TRBJ1-2; CDR3: CASSYQPGTGDGYTF; DNA: TGTGCCAGCAGTTACCAACCCGGGACAGGGGATGGCTACACCTTC
size: NA; D: NA; V: TRBV5-1; J: TRBJ2-7; CDR3: CASSFGGQYNYEQYF; DNA: TGCGCCAGCAGCTTTGGTGGACAGTACAACTACGAGCAGTACTTC
size: NA; D: NA; V: TRBV30; J: TRBJ1-1; CDR3: CAWNLELRTNTEAFF; DNA: TGTGCCTGGAACCTGGAATTAAGGACGAACACTGAAGCTTTCTTT
size: once; D: NA; V: TRBV5-1; J: TRBJ1-1; CDR3: CASSSRRVNTEAFF; DNA: TGCGCCAGCAGCTCGCGAAGGGTCAACACTGAAGCTTTCTTT
size: NA; D: NA; V: TRBV11-3; J: TRBJ2-1; CDR3: CASSFGFTRNEQFF; DNA: TGTGCCAGCAGCTTCGGGTTTACACGTAATGAGCAGTTCTTC
size: NA; D: NA; V: TRBV6-1; J: TRBJ2-5; CDR3: CASSGTTLQETQYF; DNA: TGTGCCAGCAGTGGGACTACTTTACAAGAGACCCAGTACTTC